Listed below are T cell receptor beta chains from one sample, sequenced in a study of radiation and T cells in renal cell carcinoma. Measured with immunoSEQ multiplex PCR; TCRdb has only the in-frame clones, and not every one. The table shows 150,000 to 190,000 clones, with roughly 86% occurring only once. Source: blood, taken from a patient whose treatment included radiotherapy and nephrectomy. These receptors were collected from a woman aged 50 to 60 with renal cell carcinoma. The CDR3 runs from the conserved cysteine through the conserved F or W. A D gene is named only where the DNA matches it firmly. Part of the rows lack a size; the others show once, few, many or a class for expanded clones.

clone_size d_call j_call v_call cdr3_aa cdr3_nt
. TRBD2 TRBJ2-5 TRBV4-3 CASSQDWGTSGGLETQYF TGCGCCAGTAGCCAAGATTGGGGGACTAGCGGGGGATTAGAGACCCAGTACTTC
. . TRBJ1-4 TRBV18 CASTGTRNEKLFF TGTGCCAGTACCGGGACAAGAAATGAAAAACTGTTTTTT
. . TRBJ1-6 TRBV11-2 CASSRNKGNSPLHF TGTGCCAGCAGCCGCAACAAGGGGAATTCACCCCTCCACTTT
. TRBD2 TRBJ2-3 TRBV7-8 CASTLTSGVDTQYF TGTGCCAGCACCTTGACTAGCGGGGTCGATACGCAGTATTTT
. . TRBJ1-2 TRBV11-2 CASSLEGAGYGYTF TGTGCCAGCAGCTTAGAGGGGGCTGGCTATGGCTACACCTTC
. . TRBJ1-3 TRBV7-8 CASSLGRTAYSGNTIYF TGTGCCAGCAGCTTAGGTCGGACAGCCTACTCTGGAAACACCATATATTTT
once . TRBJ2-1 TRBV6-1 CASREGGGINEQFF TGTGCCAGCAGGGAAGGTGGGGGAATCAATGAGCAGTTCTTC
. TRBD1 TRBJ1-1 TRBV5-6 CASSLVGTGRAFF TGTGCCAGCAGCTTGGTTGGGACAGGTCGAGCTTTCTTT
. . TRBJ1-5 TRBV6-1 CASSEVEDQPQHF TGTGCCAGCAGTGAAGTCGAGGACCAGCCCCAGCATTTT
. . TRBJ1-5 TRBV7-2 CASSLSTRGLGGSNQPQHF TGTGCCAGCAGCTTATCAACCAGGGGACTAGGGGGTAGCAATCAGCCCCAGCATTTT
. TRBD1 TRBJ1-1 TRBV6-1 CASRSTGDTEAFF TGTGCCAGCAGGTCGACAGGGGACACTGAAGCTTTCTTT
. TRBD1 TRBJ2-6 TRBV18 CASSPVRDRGFGANVLTF TGTGCCAGCTCACCGGTCCGGGACAGGGGGTTTGGGGCCAACGTCCTGACTTTC
. . TRBJ1-5 TRBV11-3 CASSRGSVRNQPQHF TGTGCCAGCAGCCGGGGGTCCGTTCGTAATCAGCCCCAGCATTTT
few . TRBJ1-6 TRBV6-5 CASSYGAVHSPLHF TGTGCCAGCAGTTACGGGGCTGTTCACTCACCCCTCCACTTT
. . TRBJ1-5 TRBV6-6 CASSYGGGTSNQPQHF TGTGCCAGCAGTTACGGCGGCGGGACTAGCAATCAGCCCCAGCATTTT
few . TRBJ2-3 TRBV30 CAWSVRGRTDTQYF TGTGCCTGGAGTGTCCGGGGGAGAACAGATACGCAGTATTTT
. . TRBJ1-4 TRBV7-8 CASSSYAATNEKLFF TGTGCCAGCAGCTCCTACGCCGCAACTAATGAAAAACTGTTTTTT
once . TRBJ2-1 TRBV2 CASSRTRNEQFF TGTGCCAGCAGTCGGACTCGGAATGAGCAGTTCTTC
. TRBD1 TRBJ1-5 TRBV18 CASSAGGQGSNQPQHF TGTGCCAGCTCAGCAGGGGGACAGGGAAGCAATCAGCCCCAGCATTTT
. . TRBJ2-7 TRBV11-2 CASGQNLYEQYF TGTGCCAGCGGGCAGAACCTCTACGAGCAGTACTTC
. TRBD1 TRBJ1-1 TRBV28 CASSPWAAGGQGAFF TGTGCCAGCAGTCCATGGGCCGCAGGGGGCCAAGGAGCTTTCTTT
few TRBD2 TRBJ2-5 TRBV5-1 CASSFASGGEETQYF TGCGCCAGCAGCTTTGCTAGCGGGGGGGAAGAGACCCAGTACTTC
. TRBD2 TRBJ2-7 TRBV9 CASSGGSGGLSYEQYF TGTGCCAGCAGCGGTGGGAGCGGGGGGTTGTCCTACGAGCAGTACTTC
once TRBD1 TRBJ1-2 TRBV7-2 CASSLAQGENGYTF TGTGCCAGCAGCTTAGCGCAGGGGGAAAATGGCTACACCTTC
. TRBD1 TRBJ1-5 TRBV18 CASSPLGTGMPLAQHF TGTGCCAGCTCACCACTCGGGACAGGGATGCCGTTAGCCCAGCATTTT
once . TRBJ1-4 TRBV9 CASSSGHGTYEKLFF TGTGCCAGCAGCTCCGGACATGGGACATATGAAAAACTGTTTTTT
few . TRBJ1-1 TRBV14 CASSQVGKAFF TGTGCCAGCAGCCAAGTAGGCAAAGCTTTCTTT
. TRBD1 TRBJ1-2 TRBV4-3 CASSQDLWTGIGGYTF TGCGCCAGCAGCCAAGATCTATGGACAGGTATTGGTGGCTACACCTTC
. . TRBJ1-2 TRBV5-1 CASGLDGDGNYGYTF TGCGCCAGCGGCCTAGACGGTGACGGAAACTATGGCTACACCTTC
. . TRBJ1-1 TRBV6-5 CASSYSGLGNTEAFF TGTGCCAGCAGTTACTCTGGCTTGGGGAACACTGAAGCTTTCTTT
once TRBD1 TRBJ1-2 TRBV5-1 CASSPGTGYNYGYTF TGCGCCAGCAGCCCGGGGACAGGTTATAACTATGGCTACACCTTC
. TRBD1 TRBJ1-6 TRBV5-1 CASSFGQGLDSPLHF TGCGCCAGCAGCTTCGGACAGGGTTTGGATTCACCCCTCCACTTT
. . TRBJ1-6 TRBV15 CATSRDRADNSPLHF TGTGCCACCAGCAGAGATCGGGCGGATAATTCACCCCTCCACTTT
. . TRBJ1-2 TRBV6-1 CASSEDRRHKNYGYTF TGTGCCAGCAGTGAAGACAGGAGACATAAAAACTATGGCTACACCTTC
. . TRBJ1-4 TRBV5-1 CASSPTVATNEKLFF TGCGCCAGCAGTCCGACGGTTGCAACTAATGAAAAACTGTTTTTT
. . TRBJ2-5 TRBV14 CASSRGLKETQYF TGTGCCAGCAGCCGGGGCCTTAAAGAGACCCAGTACTTC
. TRBD2 TRBJ2-7 TRBV5-1 CASSLAPAGSSYEQYF TGCGCCAGCAGCTTGGCCCCAGCGGGGAGCTCCTACGAGCAGTACTTC
. . TRBJ2-7 TRBV28 CASKTHGDTYEQYF TGTGCCAGCAAAACTCACGGGGACACCTACGAGCAGTACTTC
. . TRBJ2-7 TRBV5-6 CASSLIRGSGYEQYF TGTGCCAGCAGCTTGATTAGGGGAAGTGGCTACGAGCAGTACTTC
. TRBD1 TRBJ2-5 TRBV29-1 CSVVPGQGDQETQYF TGCAGCGTTGTCCCGGGACAGGGGGACCAAGAGACCCAGTACTTC